This record looks at one T cell receptor beta chain sequence and its context. The sample originates from a study of blood T cells in healthy people across ages. V lost 6 bases and J lost 3; bases outside the gene matches: 6. Germline assignment: CDR1 ENHRY and CDR2 SYGVKD. This CDR3 has 14 amino acids. Isolating PBMCs gave at least 6 million of these cells per sample. No fewer than 5.5 micrograms of total RNA were isolated from every sample. Through a sample-barcoded 5' primer and a J-beta primer mix, a second PCR was run for about 6 to 11 cycles. MiXCR, applied by TCRdb to the 5' RACE reads, yields one record per CDR3 protein. The top ten clones hold over 2% of a sample with about 1.8 million distinct CDR3 sequences, about 50% of them seen once.

Sequencing was done on a sample of blood. This chain links TRBV10-3 with TRBJ2-7, with 9 bases identical to TRBD1. This clonotype was obtained from a woman in her thirties or forties in good health. CDR3 sequence reads: CAIRPGQGNYEQYF. The CDR3 bases are TGTGCCATCAGACCCGGACAGGGGAACTACGAGCAGTACTTC.